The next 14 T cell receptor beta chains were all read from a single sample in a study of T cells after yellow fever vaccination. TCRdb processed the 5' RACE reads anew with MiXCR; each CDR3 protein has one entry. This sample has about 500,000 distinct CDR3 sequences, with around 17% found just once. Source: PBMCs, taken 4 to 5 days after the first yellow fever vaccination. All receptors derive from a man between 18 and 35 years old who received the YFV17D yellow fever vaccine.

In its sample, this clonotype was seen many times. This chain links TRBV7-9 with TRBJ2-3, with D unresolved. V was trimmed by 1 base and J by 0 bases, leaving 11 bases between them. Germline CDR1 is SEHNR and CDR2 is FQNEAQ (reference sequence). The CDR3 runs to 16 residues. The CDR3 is CASSLGSASSTDTQYF. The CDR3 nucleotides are TGTGCCAGCAGCTTAGGTTCGGCATCTAGCACAGATACGCAGTATTTT.

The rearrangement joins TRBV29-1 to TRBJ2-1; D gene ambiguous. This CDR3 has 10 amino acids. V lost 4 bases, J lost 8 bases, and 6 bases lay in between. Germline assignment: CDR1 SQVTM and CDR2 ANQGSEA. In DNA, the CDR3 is TGCAGCGTTGGCTCTTATGAGCAGTTCTTC. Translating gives CSVGSYEQFF.

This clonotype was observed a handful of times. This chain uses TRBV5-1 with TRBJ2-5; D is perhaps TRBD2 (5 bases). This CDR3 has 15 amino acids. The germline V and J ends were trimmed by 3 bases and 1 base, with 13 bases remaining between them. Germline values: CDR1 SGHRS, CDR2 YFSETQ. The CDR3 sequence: CASSSSPGIQETQYF. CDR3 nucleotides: TGCGCCAGCAGCTCGTCCCCGGGGATCCAAGAGACCCAGTACTTC.

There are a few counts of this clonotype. CDR3 bases: TGTGCCAGCAGCTTAGCGGGATTCAATGAGCAGTTCTTC. It codes for CASSLAGFNEQFF. The chain has TRBV7-8 and TRBJ2-1, with D hard to call. V lost 0 bases and J lost 6, with 6 bases in between. Looked up from germline, CDR1 is SGHVS and CDR2 is FQNEAQ. The CDR3 sequence is 13 residues long.

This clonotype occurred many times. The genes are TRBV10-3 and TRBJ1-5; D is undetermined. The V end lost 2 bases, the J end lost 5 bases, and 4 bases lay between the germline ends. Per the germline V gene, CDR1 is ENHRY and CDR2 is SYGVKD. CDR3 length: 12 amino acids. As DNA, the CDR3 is TGTGCCATCAGTGAGGTGGATCAGCCCCAGCATTTT. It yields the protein CAISEVDQPQHF.

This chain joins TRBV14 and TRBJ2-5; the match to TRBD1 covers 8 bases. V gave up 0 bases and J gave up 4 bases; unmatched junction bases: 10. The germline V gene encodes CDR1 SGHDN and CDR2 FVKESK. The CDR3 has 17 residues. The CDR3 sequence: CASSQERTGWYSETQYF. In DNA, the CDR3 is TGTGCCAGCAGCCAAGAAAGGACAGGGTGGTACTCAGAGACCCAGTACTTC.

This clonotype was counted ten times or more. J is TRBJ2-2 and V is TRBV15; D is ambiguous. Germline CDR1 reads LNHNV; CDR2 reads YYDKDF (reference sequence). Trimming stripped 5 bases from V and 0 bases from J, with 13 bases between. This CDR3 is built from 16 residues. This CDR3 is CATSRRTDANTGELFF. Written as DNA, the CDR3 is TGTGCCACCAGCCGACGGACCGACGCGAACACCGGGGAGCTGTTTTTT.

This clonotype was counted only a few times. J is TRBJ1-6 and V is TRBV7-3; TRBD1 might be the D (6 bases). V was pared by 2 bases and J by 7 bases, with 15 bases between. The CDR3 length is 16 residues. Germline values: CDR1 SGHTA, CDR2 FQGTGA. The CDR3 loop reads CASSLSTTGSNSPLHF. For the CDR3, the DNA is TGTGCCAGCAGCTTATCCACTACAGGGAGCAATTCACCCCTCCACTTT.

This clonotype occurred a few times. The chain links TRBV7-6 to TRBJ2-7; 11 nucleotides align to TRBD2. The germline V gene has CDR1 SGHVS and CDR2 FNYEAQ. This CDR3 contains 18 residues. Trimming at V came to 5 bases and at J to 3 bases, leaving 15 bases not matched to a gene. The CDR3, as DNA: TGTGCCAGCAGCCCCGGTAGTAGCGGGGGGGCCACGATCTACGAGCAGTACTTC. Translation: CASSPGSSGGATIYEQYF.

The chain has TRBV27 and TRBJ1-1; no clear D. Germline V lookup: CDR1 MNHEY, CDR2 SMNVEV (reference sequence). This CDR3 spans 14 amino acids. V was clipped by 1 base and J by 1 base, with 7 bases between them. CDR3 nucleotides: TGTGCCAGCAGTTTATTACACCAGAACACTGAAGCTTTCTTT. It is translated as CASSLLHQNTEAFF.

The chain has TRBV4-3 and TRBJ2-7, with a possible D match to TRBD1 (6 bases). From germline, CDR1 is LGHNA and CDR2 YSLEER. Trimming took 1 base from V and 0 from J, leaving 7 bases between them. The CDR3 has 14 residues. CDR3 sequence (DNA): TGCGCCAGCAGCCAAGCGGACAGCTCCTACGAGCAGTACTTC. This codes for CASSQADSSYEQYF.

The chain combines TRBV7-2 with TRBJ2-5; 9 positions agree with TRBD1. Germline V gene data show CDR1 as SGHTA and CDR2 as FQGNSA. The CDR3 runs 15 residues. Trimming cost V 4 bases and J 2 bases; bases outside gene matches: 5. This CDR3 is CASSSGQGRQETQYF. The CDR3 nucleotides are TGTGCCAGCAGCTCAGGACAGGGGAGACAAGAGACCCAGTACTTC.

The CDR3 nucleotides are TGTGCCAGCAGTTACTCGTTCGGGTCTGGGAACACTGAAGCTTTCTTT. Translating it yields CASSYSFGSGNTEAFF. V usage is TRBV6-2 or TRBV6-3 and J usage is TRBJ1-1; D gene unclear. CDR3 length equals 16 residues. Germline lookup yields CDR1 MNHEY and CDR2 SVGEGT. Trimming stripped 0 bases from V and 1 base from J, with 12 bases between.

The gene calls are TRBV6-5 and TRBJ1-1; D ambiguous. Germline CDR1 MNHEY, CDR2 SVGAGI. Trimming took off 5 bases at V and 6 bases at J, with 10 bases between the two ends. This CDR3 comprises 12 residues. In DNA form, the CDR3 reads TGTGCCAGCAGTGGCGACAATGCTGAAGCTTTCTTT. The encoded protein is CASSGDNAEAFF.